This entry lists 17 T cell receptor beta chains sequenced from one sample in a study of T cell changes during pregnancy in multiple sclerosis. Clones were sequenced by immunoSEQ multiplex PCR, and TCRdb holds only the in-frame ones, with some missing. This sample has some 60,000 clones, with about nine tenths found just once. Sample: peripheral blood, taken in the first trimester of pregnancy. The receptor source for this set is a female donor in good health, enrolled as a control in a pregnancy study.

CDR3 nucleotide sequence: TGTGCCATCAGGGAACCCCAACTAGCGGGAGGGCCCGATACGCAGTATTTT. Its protein product is CAIREPQLAGGPDTQYF. J is TRBJ2-3 and V is TRBV10-3; 13 bases match TRBD2. The CDR3 is 17 residues long. Germline trimming cut 6 bases from V and 6 bases from J; bases unmatched to any gene: 12. In germline, CDR1 is ENHRY, CDR2 SYGVKD.

The CDR3 DNA follows: TGTGCCAGCACCCGGGACAGAGGGTATGGCTACACCTTC. This sequence encodes CASTRDRGYGYTF. The rearrangement uses TRBV6-1 and TRBJ1-2; 7 nucleotides align to TRBD1. Germline CDR1 reads MNHNS; CDR2 reads SASEGT. V was clipped by 7 bases and J by 5 bases; unmatched bases: 7. This CDR3 comprises 13 residues.

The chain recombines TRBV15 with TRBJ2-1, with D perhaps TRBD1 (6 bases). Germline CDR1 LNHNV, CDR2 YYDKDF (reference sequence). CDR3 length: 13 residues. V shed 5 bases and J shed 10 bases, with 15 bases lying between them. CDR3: CATSLLRGGEQFF. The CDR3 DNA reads TGTGCCACCAGCCTGCTCAGGGGCGGCGAGCAGTTCTTC.

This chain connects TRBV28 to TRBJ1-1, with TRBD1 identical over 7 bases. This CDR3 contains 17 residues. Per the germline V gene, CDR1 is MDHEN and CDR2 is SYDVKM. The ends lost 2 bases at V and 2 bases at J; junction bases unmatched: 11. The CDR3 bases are TGTGCCAGCAGTTTAGGAGGCAGCAGGGGGGTCAACACTGAAGCTTTCTTT. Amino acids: CASSLGGSRGVNTEAFF.

The CDR3 loop is CASSEALGTGYYGYTF. In nucleotides, the CDR3 is TGTGCCAGCAGTGAAGCCCTGGGGACAGGGTACTATGGCTACACCTTC. V gene TRBV2 combines with J gene TRBJ1-2, with 9 bases fitting TRBD1. The V segment lost 0 bases and the J segment 3 bases; nucleotides outside the gene matches: 5. The CDR3 has 16 amino acids. CDR1 and CDR2 from the germline V gene are SNHLY and FYNNEI.

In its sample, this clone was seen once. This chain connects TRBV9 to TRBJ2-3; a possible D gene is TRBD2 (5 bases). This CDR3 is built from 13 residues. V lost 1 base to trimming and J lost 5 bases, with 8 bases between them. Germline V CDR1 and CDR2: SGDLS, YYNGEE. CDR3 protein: CASSVTAGDTQYF. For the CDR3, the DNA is TGTGCCAGCAGCGTAACCGCGGGAGATACGCAGTATTTT.

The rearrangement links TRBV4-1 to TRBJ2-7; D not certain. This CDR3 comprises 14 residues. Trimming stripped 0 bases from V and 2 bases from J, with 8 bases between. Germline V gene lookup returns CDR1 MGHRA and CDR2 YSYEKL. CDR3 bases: TGCGCCAGCAGCCAAGAAGCAGGCACCTACGAGCAGTACTTC. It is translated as CASSQEAGTYEQYF.

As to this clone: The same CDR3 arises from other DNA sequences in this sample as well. The CDR3 sequence: CASSLGHTTGELFF. The CDR3 nucleotides read TGTGCCAGCAGCTTGGGACACACCACCGGGGAGCTGTTTTTT. This chain joins TRBV5-6 and TRBJ2-2; D unresolved. Germline assignment: CDR1 SGHDT and CDR2 YYEEEE. V was trimmed by 0 bases and J by 4 bases, leaving 7 bases between them. The CDR3 totals 14 residues.

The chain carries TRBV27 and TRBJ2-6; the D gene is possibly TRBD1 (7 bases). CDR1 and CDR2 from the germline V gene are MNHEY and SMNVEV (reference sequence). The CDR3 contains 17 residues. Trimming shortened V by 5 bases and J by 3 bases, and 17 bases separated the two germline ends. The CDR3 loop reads CASSPSEGAVGANVLTF. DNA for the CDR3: TGTGCCAGCAGTCCCTCGGAGGGGGCGGTTGGGGCCAACGTCCTGACTTTC.

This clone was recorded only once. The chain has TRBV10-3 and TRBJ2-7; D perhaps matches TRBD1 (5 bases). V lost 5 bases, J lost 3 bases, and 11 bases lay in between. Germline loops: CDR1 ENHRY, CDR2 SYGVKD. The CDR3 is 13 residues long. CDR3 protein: CAISKQDVYEQYF. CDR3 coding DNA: TGTGCCATCAGTAAACAGGACGTCTACGAGCAGTACTTC.

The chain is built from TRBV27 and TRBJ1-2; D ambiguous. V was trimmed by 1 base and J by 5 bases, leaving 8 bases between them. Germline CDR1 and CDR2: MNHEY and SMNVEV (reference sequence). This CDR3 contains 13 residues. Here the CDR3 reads CASSLWRGYGYTF. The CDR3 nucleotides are TGTGCCAGCAGTTTATGGCGAGGGTATGGCTACACCTTC.

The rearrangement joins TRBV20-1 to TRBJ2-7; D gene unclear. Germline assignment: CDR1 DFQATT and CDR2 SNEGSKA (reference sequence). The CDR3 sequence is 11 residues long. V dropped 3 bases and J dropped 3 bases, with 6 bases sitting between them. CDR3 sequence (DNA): TGCAGTGCTAGTAGTTACTACGAGCAGTACTTC. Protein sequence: CSASSYYEQYF.

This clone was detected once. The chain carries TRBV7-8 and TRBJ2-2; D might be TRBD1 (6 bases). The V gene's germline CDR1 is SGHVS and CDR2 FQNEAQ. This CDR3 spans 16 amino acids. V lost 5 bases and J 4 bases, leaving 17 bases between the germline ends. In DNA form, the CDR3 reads TGTGCCAGCAGCGCAGGGGTGATCGCGGCCACCGGGGAGCTGTTTTTT. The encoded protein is CASSAGVIAATGELFF. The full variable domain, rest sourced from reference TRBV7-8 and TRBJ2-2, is GAGVSQSPRYKVAKRGQDVALRCDPISGHVSLFWYQQALGQGPEFLTYFQNEAQLDKSGLPSDRFFAERPEGSVSTLKIQRTQQEDSAVYLCASSAGVIAATGELFFGEGSRLTVL.

The CDR3 DNA is TGTGCCAGCTCACCGGGACTAGCGGGAGGGCCAGATACGCAGTATTTT. Amino acid sequence: CASSPGLAGGPDTQYF. The chain is built from TRBV18 and TRBJ2-3, with 16 bases fitting TRBD2. V lost 3 bases and J lost 4; bases outside the gene matches: 1. CDR1 and CDR2 (germline): KGHSH, LQKENI. CDR3 length: 16 amino acids.

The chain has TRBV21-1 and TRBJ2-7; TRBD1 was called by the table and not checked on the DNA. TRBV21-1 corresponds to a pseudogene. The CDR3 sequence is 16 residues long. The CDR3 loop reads CASSKGTGGGLYEQYF. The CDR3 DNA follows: TGTGCCAGCAGCAAGGGGACAGGGGGCGGTCTCTACGAGCAGTACTTC.

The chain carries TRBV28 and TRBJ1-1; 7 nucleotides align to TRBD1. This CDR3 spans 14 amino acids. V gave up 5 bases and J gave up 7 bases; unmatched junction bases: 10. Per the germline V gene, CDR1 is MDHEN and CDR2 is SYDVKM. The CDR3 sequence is CASSPATGTVEAFF. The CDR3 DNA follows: TGTGCCAGCAGTCCAGCGACAGGGACGGTTGAAGCTTTCTTT.

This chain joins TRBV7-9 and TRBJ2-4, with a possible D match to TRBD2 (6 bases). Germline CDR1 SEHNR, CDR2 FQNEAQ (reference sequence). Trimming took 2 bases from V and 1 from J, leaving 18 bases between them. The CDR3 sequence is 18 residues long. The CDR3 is CASSLTQGGILAKNIQYF. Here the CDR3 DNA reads TGTGCCAGCAGCTTAACGCAGGGAGGTATCCTGGCCAAAAACATTCAGTACTTC.